The entry that follows covers one T cell receptor (beta chain) sequence. These data are taken from a study of T cell responses to AZD1222 COVID-19 vaccine. Here immunoSEQ multiplex PCR was the method, and the copy in TCRdb shows in-frame clones only, minus some. The sample includes more than 95,000 clones, 70% to 90% of them seen just once. The CDR3 spans 20 residues. The genes are TRBV21-1 and TRBJ1-3; TRBD1 is the table's D call, not checked against the DNA. TRBV21-1 has pseudogene status. The sequence derives from an adult who received the AZD1222 COVID-19 vaccine. Sequenced here: peripheral blood, sampled 28 days after the second AZD1222 dose. CDR3 nucleotides: TGTGCCAGCAGCAAAATGAAAAGGGGACAGGGGGCCGCCTCTGGAAACACCATATATTTT. It is translated as CASSKMKRGQGAASGNTIYF.